This entry is about one T cell receptor beta chain. V was cut by 1 base and J by 6 bases, with 16 bases left in between. This CDR3 is built from 16 residues. CDR1 and CDR2 (germline): SEHNR, FQNEAQ (reference sequence). How the authors handled the data: From reference gene primer amplification, estimates of nucleated cell counts were derived. Sequencing was performed with immunoSEQ multiplex PCR; in TCRdb, only in-frame clones are kept and a portion is missing. V and J calls and clone size are as listed in that table; D and trimming were resolved from the DNA. Counted here are about 80,000 clones, roughly four fifths occurring once; the ten biggest clones make up around 14%. The sample originates from a study of blood T cell repertoires in COVID-19. Study-wide background: Some COVID-19 samples were acute and others convalescent; all came from the United States, Italy and Spain.

This clonotype was obtained from a human donor in a cohort sampled during active COVID-19. Sample: peripheral blood. This chain connects TRBV7-9 to TRBJ2-1; D is possibly TRBD1 (6 bases). CDR3 DNA sequence: TGTGCCAGCAGCTTAGGCCTGGAAAGGGGGATCAATGAGCAGTTCTTC. It translates to CASSLGLERGINEQFF.